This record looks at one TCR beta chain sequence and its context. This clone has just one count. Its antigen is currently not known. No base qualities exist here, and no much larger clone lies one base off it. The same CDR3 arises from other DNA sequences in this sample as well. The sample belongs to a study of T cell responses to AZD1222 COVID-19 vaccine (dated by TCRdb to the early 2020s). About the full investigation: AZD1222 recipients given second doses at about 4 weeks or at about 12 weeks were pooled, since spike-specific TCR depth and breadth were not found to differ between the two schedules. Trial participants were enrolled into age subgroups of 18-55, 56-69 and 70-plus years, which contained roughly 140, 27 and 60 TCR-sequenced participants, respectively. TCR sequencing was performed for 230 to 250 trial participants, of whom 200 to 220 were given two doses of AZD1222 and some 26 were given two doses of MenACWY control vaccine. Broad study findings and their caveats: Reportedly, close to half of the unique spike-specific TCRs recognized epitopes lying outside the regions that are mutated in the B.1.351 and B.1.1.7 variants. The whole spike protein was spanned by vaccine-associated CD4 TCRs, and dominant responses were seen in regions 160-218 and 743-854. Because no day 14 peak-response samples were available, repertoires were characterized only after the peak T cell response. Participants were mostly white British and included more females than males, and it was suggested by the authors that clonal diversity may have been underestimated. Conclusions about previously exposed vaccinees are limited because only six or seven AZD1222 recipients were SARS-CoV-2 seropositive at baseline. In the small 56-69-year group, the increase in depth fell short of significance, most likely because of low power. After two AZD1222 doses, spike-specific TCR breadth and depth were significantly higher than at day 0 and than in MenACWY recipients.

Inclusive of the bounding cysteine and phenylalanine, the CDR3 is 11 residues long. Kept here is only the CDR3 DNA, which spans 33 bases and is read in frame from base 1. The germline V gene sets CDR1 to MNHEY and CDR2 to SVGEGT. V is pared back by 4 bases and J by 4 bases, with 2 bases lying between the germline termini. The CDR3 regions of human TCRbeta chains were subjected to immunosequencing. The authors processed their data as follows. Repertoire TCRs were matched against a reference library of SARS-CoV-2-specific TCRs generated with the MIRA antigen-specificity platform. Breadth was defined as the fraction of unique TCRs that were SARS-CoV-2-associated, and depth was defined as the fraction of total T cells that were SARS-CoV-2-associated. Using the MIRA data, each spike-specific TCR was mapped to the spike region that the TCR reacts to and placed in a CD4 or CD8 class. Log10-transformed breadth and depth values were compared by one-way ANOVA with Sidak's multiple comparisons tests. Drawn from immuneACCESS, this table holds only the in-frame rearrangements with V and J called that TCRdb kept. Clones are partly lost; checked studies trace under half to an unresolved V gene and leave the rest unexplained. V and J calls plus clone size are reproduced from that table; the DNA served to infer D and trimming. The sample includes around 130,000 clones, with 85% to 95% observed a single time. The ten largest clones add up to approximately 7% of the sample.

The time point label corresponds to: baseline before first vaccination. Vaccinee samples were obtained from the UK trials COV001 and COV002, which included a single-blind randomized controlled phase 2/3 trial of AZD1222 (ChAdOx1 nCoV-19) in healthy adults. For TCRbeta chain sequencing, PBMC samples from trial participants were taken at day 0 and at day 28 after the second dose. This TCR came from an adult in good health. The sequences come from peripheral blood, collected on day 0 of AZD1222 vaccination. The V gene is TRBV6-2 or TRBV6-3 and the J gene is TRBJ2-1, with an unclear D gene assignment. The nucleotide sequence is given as TGTGCCAGCAGTTTTTACAATGAGCAGTTCTTC. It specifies CASSFYNEQFF.